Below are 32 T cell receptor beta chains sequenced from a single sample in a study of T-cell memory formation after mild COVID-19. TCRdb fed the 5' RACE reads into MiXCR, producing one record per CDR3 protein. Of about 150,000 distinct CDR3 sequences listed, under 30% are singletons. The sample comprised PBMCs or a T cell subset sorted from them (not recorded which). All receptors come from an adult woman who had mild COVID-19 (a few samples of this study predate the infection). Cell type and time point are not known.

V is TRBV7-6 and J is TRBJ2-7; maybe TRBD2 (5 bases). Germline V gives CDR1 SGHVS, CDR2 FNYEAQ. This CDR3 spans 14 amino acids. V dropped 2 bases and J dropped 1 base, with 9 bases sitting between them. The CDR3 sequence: CASSLSGRSYEQYF. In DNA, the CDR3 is TGTGCCAGCAGCTTAAGCGGCCGATCCTACGAGCAGTACTTC.

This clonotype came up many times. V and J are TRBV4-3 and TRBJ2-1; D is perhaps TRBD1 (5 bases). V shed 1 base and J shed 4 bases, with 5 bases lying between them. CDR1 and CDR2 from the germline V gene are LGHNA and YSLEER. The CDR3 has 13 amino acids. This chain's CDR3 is CASSQGQYNEQFF. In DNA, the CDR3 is TGCGCCAGCAGCCAAGGACAGTACAATGAGCAGTTCTTC.

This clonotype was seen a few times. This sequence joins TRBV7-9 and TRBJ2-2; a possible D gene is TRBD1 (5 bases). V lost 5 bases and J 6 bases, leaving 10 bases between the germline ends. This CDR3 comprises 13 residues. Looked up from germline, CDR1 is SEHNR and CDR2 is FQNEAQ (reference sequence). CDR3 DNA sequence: TGTGCCAGCAGCATAGGCAGGGCCGGGGAGCTGTTTTTT. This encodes CASSIGRAGELFF.

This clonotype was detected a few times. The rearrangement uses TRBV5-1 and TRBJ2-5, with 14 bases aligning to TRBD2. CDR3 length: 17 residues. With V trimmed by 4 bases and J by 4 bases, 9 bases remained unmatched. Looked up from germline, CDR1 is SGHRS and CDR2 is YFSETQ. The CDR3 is CASSNGLAGGVVETQYF. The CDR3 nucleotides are TGCGCCAGCAGCAACGGACTAGCGGGAGGTGTGGTAGAGACCCAGTACTTC.

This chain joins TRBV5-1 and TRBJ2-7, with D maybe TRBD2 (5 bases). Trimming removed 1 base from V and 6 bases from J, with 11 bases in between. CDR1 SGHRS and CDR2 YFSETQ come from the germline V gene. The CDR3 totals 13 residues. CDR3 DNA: TGCGCCAGCAGCTTGAGTGCCGAGGGCGAGCAGTACTTC. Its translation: CASSLSAEGEQYF.

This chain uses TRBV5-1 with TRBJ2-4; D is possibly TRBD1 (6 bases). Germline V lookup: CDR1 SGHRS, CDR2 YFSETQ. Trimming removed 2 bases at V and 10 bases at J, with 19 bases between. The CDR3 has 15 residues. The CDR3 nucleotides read TGCGCCAGCAGCTTTGGACAGTCGCCCGAGGGGATTCAGTACTTC. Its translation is CASSFGQSPEGIQYF.

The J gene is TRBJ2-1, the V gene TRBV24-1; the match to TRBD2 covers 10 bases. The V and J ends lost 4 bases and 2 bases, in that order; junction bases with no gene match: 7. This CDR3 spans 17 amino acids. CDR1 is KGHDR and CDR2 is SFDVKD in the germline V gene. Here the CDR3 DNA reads TGTGCCACCAGTGACCCCTTGGGACTAGCGACCTACAATGAGCAGTTCTTC. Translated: CATSDPLGLATYNEQFF.

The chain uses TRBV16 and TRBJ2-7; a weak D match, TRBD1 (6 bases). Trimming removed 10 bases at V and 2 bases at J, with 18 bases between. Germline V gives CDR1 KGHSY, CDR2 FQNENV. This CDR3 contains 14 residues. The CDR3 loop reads CATRSIGGTYEQYF. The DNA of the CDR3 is TGTGCCACCCGGAGTATAGGGGGTACCTACGAGCAGTACTTC.

The CDR3 DNA is TGCGCCAGCAGCCAAGATAGGGACGTAGGGGATACGCAGTATTTT. It specifies CASSQDRDVGDTQYF. V and J are TRBV4-1 and TRBJ2-3; the D call may be TRBD1 or TRBD2 (5 bases each). Deletions cut 0 bases from V and 6 bases from J, with 13 bases between. CDR1 and CDR2 (germline): MGHRA, YSYEKL. The CDR3 sequence is 15 residues long.

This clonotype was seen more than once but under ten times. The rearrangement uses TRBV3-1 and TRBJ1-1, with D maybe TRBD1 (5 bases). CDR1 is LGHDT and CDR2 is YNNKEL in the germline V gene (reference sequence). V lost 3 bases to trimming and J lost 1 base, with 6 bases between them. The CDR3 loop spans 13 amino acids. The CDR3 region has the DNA TGTGCCAGCAGCCAGGGGCCGAACACTGAAGCTTTCTTT. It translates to CASSQGPNTEAFF.

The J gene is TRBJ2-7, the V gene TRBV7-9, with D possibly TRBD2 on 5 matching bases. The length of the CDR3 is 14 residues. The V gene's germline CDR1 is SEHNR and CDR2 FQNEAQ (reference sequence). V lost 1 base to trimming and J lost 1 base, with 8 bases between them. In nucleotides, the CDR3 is TGTGCCAGCAGCTTAGGAGACTATTCCTACGAGCAGTACTTC. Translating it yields CASSLGDYSYEQYF. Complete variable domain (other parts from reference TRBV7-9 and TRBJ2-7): DTGVSQNPRHKITKRGQNVTFRCDPISEHNRLYWYRQTLGQGPEFLTYFQNEAQLEKSRLLSDRFSAERPKGSFSTLEIQRTEQGDSAMYLCASSLGDYSYEQYFGPGTRLTVT.

CDR3 sequence reads: CASSYDATGGLGYTF. The CDR3 coding sequence is TGTGCCAGCAGTTATGATGCGACAGGGGGGCTTGGCTACACCTTC. V and J are TRBV6-5 and TRBJ1-2; 9 bases match TRBD1. Trimming removed 3 bases from V and 7 bases from J; junction bases left unmatched: 9. There are 15 residues in the CDR3. Per the germline V gene, CDR1 is MNHEY and CDR2 is SVGAGI.

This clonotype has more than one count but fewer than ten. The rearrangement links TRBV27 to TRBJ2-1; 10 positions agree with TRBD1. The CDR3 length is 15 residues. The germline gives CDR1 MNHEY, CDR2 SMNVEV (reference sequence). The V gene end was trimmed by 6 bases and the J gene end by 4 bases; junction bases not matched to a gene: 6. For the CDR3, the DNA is TGTGCCAGCAGCCTTGGGACAGGGGCATACAATGAGCAGTTCTTC. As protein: CASSLGTGAYNEQFF.

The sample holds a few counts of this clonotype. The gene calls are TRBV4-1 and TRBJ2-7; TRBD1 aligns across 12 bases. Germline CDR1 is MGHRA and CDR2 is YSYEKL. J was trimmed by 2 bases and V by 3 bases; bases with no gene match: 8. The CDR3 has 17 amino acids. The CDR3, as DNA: TGCGCCAGCAGCCAGGGACAGGGGGCGATCCATCCCTACGAGCAGTACTTC. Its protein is CASSQGQGAIHPYEQYF.

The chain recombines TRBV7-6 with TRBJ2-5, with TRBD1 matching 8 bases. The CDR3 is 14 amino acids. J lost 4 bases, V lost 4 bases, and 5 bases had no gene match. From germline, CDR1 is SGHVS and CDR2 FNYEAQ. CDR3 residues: CASSSITGGETQYF. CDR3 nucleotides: TGTGCCAGCAGCTCAATTACAGGGGGAGAGACCCAGTACTTC.

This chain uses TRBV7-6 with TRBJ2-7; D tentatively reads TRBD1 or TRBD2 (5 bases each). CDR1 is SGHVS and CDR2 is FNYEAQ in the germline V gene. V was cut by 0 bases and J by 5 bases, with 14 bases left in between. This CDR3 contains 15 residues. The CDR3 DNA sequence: TGTGCCAGCAGCTTAGCGAGGGGACGCCCGGACGAGCAGTACTTC. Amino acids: CASSLARGRPDEQYF.

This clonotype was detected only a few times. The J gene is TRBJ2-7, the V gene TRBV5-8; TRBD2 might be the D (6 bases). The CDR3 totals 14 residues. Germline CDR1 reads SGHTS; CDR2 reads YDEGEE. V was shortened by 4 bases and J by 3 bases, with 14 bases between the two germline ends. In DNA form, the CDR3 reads TGTGCCAGCAGCGCCCGGGACTGGGACTACGAGCAGTACTTC. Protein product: CASSARDWDYEQYF.

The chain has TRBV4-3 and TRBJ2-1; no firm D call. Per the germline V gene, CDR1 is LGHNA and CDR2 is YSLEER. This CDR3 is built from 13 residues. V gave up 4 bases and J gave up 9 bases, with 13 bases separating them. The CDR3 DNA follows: TGCGCCAGCAGCCCCACCTATCGTAGTGAGCAGTTCTTC. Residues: CASSPTYRSEQFF.

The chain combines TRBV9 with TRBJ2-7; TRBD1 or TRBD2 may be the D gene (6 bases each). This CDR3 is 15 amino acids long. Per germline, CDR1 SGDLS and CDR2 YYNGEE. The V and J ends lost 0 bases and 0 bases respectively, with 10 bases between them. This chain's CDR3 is CASSVGGAASYEQYF. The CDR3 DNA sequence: TGTGCCAGCAGCGTAGGGGGGGCCGCCTCCTACGAGCAGTACTTC.

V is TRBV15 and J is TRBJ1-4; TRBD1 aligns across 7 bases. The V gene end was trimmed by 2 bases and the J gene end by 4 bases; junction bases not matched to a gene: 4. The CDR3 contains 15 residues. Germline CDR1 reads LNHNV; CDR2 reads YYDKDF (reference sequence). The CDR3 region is CATSRRGTVNEKLFF. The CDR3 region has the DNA TGTGCCACCAGCAGACGCGGGACAGTTAATGAAAAACTGTTTTTT.

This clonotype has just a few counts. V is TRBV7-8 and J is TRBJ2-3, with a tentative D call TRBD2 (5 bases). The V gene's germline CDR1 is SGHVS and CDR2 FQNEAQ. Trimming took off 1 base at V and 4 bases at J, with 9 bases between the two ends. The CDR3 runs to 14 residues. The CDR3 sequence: CASSLVAGPDTQYF. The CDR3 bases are TGTGCCAGCAGCTTAGTGGCGGGTCCAGATACGCAGTATTTT.

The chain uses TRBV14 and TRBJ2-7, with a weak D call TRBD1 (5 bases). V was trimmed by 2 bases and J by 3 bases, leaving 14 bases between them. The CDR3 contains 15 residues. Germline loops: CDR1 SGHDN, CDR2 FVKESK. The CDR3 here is CASSQILGPNYEQYF. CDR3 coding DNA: TGTGCCAGCAGCCAAATACTGGGGCCAAACTACGAGCAGTACTTC. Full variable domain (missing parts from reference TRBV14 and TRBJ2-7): EAGVTQFPSHSVIEKGQTVTLRCDPISGHDNLYWYRRVMGKEIKFLLHFVKESKQDESGMPNNRFLAERTGGTYSTLKVQPAELEDSGVYFCASSQILGPNYEQYFGPGTRLTVT.

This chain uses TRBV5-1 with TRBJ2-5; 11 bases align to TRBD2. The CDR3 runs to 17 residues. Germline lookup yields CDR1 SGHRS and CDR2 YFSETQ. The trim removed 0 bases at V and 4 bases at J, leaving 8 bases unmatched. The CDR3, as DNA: TGCGCCAGCAGCTTGGAACTAGCGGGAGTATTAGGAGAGACCCAGTACTTC. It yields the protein CASSLELAGVLGETQYF.

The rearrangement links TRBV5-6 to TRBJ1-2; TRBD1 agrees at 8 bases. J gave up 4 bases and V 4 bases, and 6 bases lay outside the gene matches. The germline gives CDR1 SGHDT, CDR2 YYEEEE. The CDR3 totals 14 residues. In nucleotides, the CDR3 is TGTGCCAGCAGCGGGGACAGGCCCTCCTATGGCTACACCTTC. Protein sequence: CASSGDRPSYGYTF. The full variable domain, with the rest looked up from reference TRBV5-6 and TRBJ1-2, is DAGVTQSPTHLIKTRGQQVTLRCSPKSGHDTVSWYQQALGQGPQFIFQYYEEEERQRGNFPDRFSGHQFPNYSSELNVNALLLGDSALYLCASSGDRPSYGYTFGSGTRLTVV.

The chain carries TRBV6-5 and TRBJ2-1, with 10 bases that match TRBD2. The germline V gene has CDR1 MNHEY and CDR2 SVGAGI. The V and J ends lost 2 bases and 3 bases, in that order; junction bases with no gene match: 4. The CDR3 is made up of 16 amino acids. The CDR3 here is CASSYNPSGSYNEQFF. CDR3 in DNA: TGTGCCAGCAGTTACAATCCTAGCGGGAGCTACAATGAGCAGTTCTTC.

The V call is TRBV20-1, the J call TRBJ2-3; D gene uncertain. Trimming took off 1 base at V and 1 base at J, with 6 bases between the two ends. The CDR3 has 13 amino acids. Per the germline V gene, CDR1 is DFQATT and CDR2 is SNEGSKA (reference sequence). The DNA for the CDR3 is TGCAGTGCTAGAGCGCCGGGCACAGATACGCAGTATTTT. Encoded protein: CSARAPGTDTQYF.

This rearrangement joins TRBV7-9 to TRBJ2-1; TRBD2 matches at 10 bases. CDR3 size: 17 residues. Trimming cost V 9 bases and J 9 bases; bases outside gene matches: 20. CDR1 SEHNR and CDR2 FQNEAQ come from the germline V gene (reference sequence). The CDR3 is CARLPLDGLAANGEQFF. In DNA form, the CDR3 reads TGTGCCAGACTACCCCTTGACGGACTAGCGGCCAACGGTGAGCAGTTCTTC.

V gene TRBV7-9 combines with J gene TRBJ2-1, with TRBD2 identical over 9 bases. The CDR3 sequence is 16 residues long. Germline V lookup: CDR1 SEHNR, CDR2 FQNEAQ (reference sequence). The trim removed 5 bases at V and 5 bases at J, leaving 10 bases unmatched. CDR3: CASSTTVGTSNNEQFF. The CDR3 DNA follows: TGTGCCAGCAGCACAACAGTCGGGACTAGCAACAATGAGCAGTTCTTC.

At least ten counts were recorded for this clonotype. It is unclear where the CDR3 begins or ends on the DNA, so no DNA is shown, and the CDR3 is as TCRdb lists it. This CDR3 reads CASSFWGQGALNF. This sequence joins TRBV12-3 or TRBV12-4 and TRBJ2-7; the table's D gene call, TRBD1, was not cross checked with the DNA. The CDR3 comprises 13 residues, both ends counted.

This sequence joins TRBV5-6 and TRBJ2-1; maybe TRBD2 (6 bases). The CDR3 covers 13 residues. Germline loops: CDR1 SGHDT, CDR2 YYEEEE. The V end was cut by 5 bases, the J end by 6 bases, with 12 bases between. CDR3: CASRPAGFNEQFF. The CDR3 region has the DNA TGTGCCAGCAGGCCGGCGGGGTTCAATGAGCAGTTCTTC.

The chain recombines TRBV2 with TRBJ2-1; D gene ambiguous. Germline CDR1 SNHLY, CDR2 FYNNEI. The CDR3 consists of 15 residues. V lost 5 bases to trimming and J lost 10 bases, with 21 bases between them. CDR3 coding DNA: TGTGCCAGCAGTAAGGGAACGGGCCCTCTTAGCGAGCAGTTCTTC. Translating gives CASSKGTGPLSEQFF.

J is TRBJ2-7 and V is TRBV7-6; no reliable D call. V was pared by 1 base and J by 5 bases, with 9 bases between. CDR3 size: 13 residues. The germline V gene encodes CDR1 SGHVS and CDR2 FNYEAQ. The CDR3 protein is CASSLGVTDEQYF. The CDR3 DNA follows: TGTGCCAGCAGCTTAGGTGTGACTGACGAGCAGTACTTC.